Below, 25 T cell receptor beta chains from the same sample are listed, as sequenced in a study of memory CD4+ T cells and cytomegalovirus serostatus. Profiled with immunoSEQ multiplex PCR; TCRdb holds only in-frame clones, not every one. The table has around 61,000 clones, about four fifths seen once. Single viable CD3+CD4+CD8-CD45RO+ cells were sorted as the memory CD4+ T cells. The sample consisted of memory CD4+ T cells from blood. These receptors were taken from an adult in good health and CMV-seronegative.

This clone turned up a few times. The chain carries TRBV15 and TRBJ1-2; 9 bases agree with TRBD1. With 3 bases clipped from V and 6 bases from J, the junction kept 2 bases outside the gene matches. Germline CDR1 LNHNV, CDR2 YYDKDF (reference sequence). This CDR3 is 13 amino acids long. The CDR3 spells CATSSGTGNGYTF. CDR3 DNA: TGTGCCACCAGCAGTGGGACAGGGAATGGCTACACCTTC. The whole variable domain, filled in from reference TRBV15 and TRBJ1-2, reads DAMVIQNPRYQVTQFGKPVTLSCSQTLNHNVMYWYQQKSSQAPKLLFHYYDKDFNNEADTPDNFQSRRPNTSFCFLDIRSPGLGDTAMYLCATSSGTGNGYTFGSGTRLTVV.

The chain links TRBV13 to TRBJ2-4, with 7 positions matching TRBD2. CDR3 length: 14 amino acids. CDR1 and CDR2 from the germline V gene are PRHDT and FYEKMQ (reference sequence). Trimming at V came to 5 bases and at J to 1 base, leaving 2 bases not matched to a gene. The CDR3 spells CASSAGGAKNIQYF. Here the CDR3 DNA reads TGTGCCAGCAGCGCCGGGGGGGCCAAAAACATTCAGTACTTC.

The chain has TRBV4-3 and TRBJ1-4; possibly TRBD1 for D (6 bases). Looked up from germline, CDR1 is LGHNA and CDR2 is YSLEER. This CDR3 spans 16 amino acids. The ends were cut back, 0 bases at V and 10 bases at J, with 18 bases in the middle. The CDR3: CASSQDPSGQYGKLFF. Written as DNA, the CDR3 is TGCGCCAGCAGCCAAGATCCCTCCGGACAGTATGGAAAACTGTTTTTT.

V gene TRBV28 combines with J gene TRBJ2-4; 8 nucleotides line up with TRBD2. This CDR3 spans 17 amino acids. The V segment lost 2 bases and the J segment 4 bases; nucleotides outside the gene matches: 10. Germline-derived CDR1 and CDR2 are MDHEN and SYDVKM. CDR3 bases: TGTGCCAGCAGTTTACCCGCGGGGGGTAATCGTAAAAACATTCAGTACTTC. Translation gives CASSLPAGGNRKNIQYF.

The chain has TRBV7-2 and TRBJ2-5; 9 bases align to TRBD2. CDR1 and CDR2 (germline): SGHTA, FQGNSA. CDR3 length: 17 amino acids. Trimming at V came to 1 base and at J to 1 base, leaving 7 bases not matched to a gene. The CDR3 region is CASSLGSSGAPQETQYF. The CDR3 bases are TGTGCCAGCAGCTTAGGGTCTAGCGGGGCACCCCAAGAGACCCAGTACTTC.

V gene TRBV7-3 combines with J gene TRBJ2-2; maybe TRBD1 (6 bases). Trimming took off 5 bases at V and 4 bases at J, with 11 bases between the two ends. Germline V CDR1 and CDR2: SGHTA, FQGTGA. This CDR3 comprises 14 residues. The CDR3 spells CASSPTGLTGELFF. CDR3 DNA sequence: TGTGCCAGCAGCCCCACAGGGCTCACCGGGGAGCTGTTTTTT.

This clone appeared once. The chain couples TRBV7-9 to TRBJ2-1; no clear D gene. V was cut by 4 bases and J by 7 bases, with 8 bases left in between. This CDR3 spans 12 amino acids. Germline loops: CDR1 SEHNR, CDR2 FQNEAQ (reference sequence). CDR3 in amino acids: CASSSVANEQFF. The CDR3 nucleotides read TGTGCCAGCAGCTCAGTGGCGAATGAGCAGTTCTTC.

The chain's CDR3 is CASSFLDRDNEKLFF. The CDR3 nucleotides are TGTGCCAGCAGCTTCCTGGACAGGGATAATGAAAAACTGTTTTTT. V is TRBV5-5 and J is TRBJ1-4; 8 nucleotides match TRBD1. The CDR3 is 15 residues long. Unmatched junction bases numbered 4, after V lost 2 bases and J lost 4 bases. Germline V lookup: CDR1 SGHKS, CDR2 YYEKEE (reference sequence). Complete variable domain (other parts from reference TRBV5-5 and TRBJ1-4): DAGVTQSPTHLIKTRGQQVTLRCSPISGHKSVSWYQQVLGQGPQFIFQYYEKEERGRGNFPDRFSARQFPNYSSELNVNALLLGDSALYLCASSFLDRDNEKLFFGSGTQLSVL.

This clone has a handful of counts. The chain has TRBV9 and TRBJ1-1, with D possibly matching TRBD1 (5 bases). The germline V and J ends were trimmed by 4 bases and 3 bases, with 10 bases remaining between them. Germline CDR1 is SGDLS and CDR2 is YYNGEE. This CDR3 is built from 13 residues. DNA for the CDR3: TGTGCCAGCAGCCGGGGCAGATACACTGAAGCTTTCTTT. This translates into CASSRGRYTEAFF.

This clone was detected a few times. The rearrangement links TRBV11-2 to TRBJ2-3, with TRBD2 as a possible D gene (5 bases). Looked up from germline, CDR1 is SGHAT and CDR2 is FQNNGV. The CDR3 is 14 residues long. Trimming shortened V by 5 bases and J by 0 bases, and 9 bases separated the two germline ends. The CDR3 protein is CASSTRTSTDTQYF. The CDR3 DNA is TGTGCCAGCAGCACACGGACTAGCACAGATACGCAGTATTTT.

The rearrangement joins TRBV30 to TRBJ2-4, with TRBD2 matching 8 bases. J lost 4 bases, V lost 3 bases, and 2 bases had no gene match. Germline CDR1 GTSNPN, CDR2 SVGIG (reference sequence). The CDR3 extends over 13 amino acids. CDR3: CAWRTGGKNIQYF. For the CDR3, the DNA is TGTGCCTGGAGAACGGGGGGGAAAAACATTCAGTACTTC.

This clone was counted between two and nine times. This chain links TRBV9 with TRBJ1-6; D is undetermined. CDR3 size: 16 residues. Germline V gene lookup returns CDR1 SGDLS and CDR2 YYNGEE. The germline V and J ends were trimmed by 0 bases and 0 bases, with 7 bases remaining between them. The CDR3 sequence is CASSVGEGSYNSPLHF. The CDR3 bases are TGTGCCAGCAGCGTAGGAGAAGGCTCCTATAATTCACCCCTCCACTTT.

This chain connects TRBV29-1 to TRBJ2-1; maybe TRBD1 (6 bases). Trimming took 3 bases from V and 4 from J, leaving 10 bases between them. The CDR3 is made up of 13 amino acids. Germline CDR1 SQVTM, CDR2 ANQGSEA. The CDR3 region has the DNA TGCAGCGTTGACGGCAGGGGATACAATGAGCAGTTCTTC. Its protein product is CSVDGRGYNEQFF.

The rearrangement joins TRBV19 to TRBJ1-2; 9 positions match TRBD1. Trimming removed 11 bases from V and 7 bases from J; junction bases left unmatched: 8. This CDR3 spans 12 amino acids. Germline CDR1 and CDR2: LNHDA and SQIVND (reference sequence). Here the CDR3 DNA reads TGTGCCTCCGACAGGGGGATCGGTGGCTACACCTTC. Protein product: CASDRGIGGYTF.

The gene calls are TRBV5-1 and TRBJ2-2; 9 nucleotides match TRBD2. V was clipped by 0 bases and J by 7 bases; unmatched bases: 10. This CDR3 is 17 amino acids long. The V gene's germline CDR1 is SGHRS and CDR2 YFSETQ. DNA for the CDR3: TGCGCCAGCAGCTTGGGTCCGGCCCTAGCGGGGAACGGGGAGCTGTTTTTT. It yields the protein CASSLGPALAGNGELFF.

The chain joins TRBV28 to TRBJ2-7; tentative D call: TRBD1 (5 bases). CDR1 is MDHEN and CDR2 is SYDVKM in the germline V gene. Trimming left V 6 bases short and J 1 base short, with 16 bases between. The CDR3 contains 15 residues. CDR3 sequence: CASSQDRPSSYEQYF. In DNA, the CDR3 is TGTGCCAGCAGCCAAGACAGACCTTCGTCCTACGAGCAGTACTTC.

The rearrangement uses TRBV7-8 and TRBJ2-3; 8 bases match TRBD2. CDR1 and CDR2 (germline): SGHVS, FQNEAQ. V was clipped by 3 bases and J by 6 bases; unmatched bases: 5. The CDR3 contains 14 residues. Here the CDR3 DNA reads TGTGCCAGCAGCTTTGGCGGGGGGAGTGATACGCAGTATTTT. This codes for CASSFGGGSDTQYF. The entire variable domain, with the rest obtained from reference TRBV7-8 and TRBJ2-3, is as follows: GAGVSQSPRYKVAKRGQDVALRCDPISGHVSLFWYQQALGQGPEFLTYFQNEAQLDKSGLPSDRFFAERPEGSVSTLKIQRTQQEDSAVYLCASSFGGGSDTQYFGPGTRLTVL.

For this clone: Other nucleotide sequences in the sample specify the same CDR3. V usage is TRBV19 and J usage is TRBJ2-7, with 7 positions matching TRBD1. After removal of 5 bases from V and 0 bases from J, the junction contained 4 bases not matched to a gene. The CDR3 totals 14 residues. The germline CDR1 and CDR2 sequences are LNHDA and SQIVND (reference sequence). The CDR3 nucleotides read TGTGCCAGTAGTCCGCGACAGGGCTCCTACGAGCAGTACTTC. This sequence encodes CASSPRQGSYEQYF.

This chain uses TRBV13 with TRBJ1-2; 8 positions match TRBD1. This CDR3 comprises 16 residues. The V gene's germline CDR1 is PRHDT and CDR2 FYEKMQ (reference sequence). Trimming cost V 5 bases and J 2 bases; bases outside gene matches: 10. CDR3 amino acids: CASSPLRAGGNYGYTF. CDR3 in DNA: TGTGCCAGCAGCCCGCTCAGGGCAGGGGGCAACTATGGCTACACCTTC.

The genes are TRBV10-3 and TRBJ1-5; D is unresolved. V was shortened by 3 bases and J by 0 bases, with 6 bases between the two germline ends. Per the germline V gene, CDR1 is ENHRY and CDR2 is SYGVKD. This CDR3 has 14 residues. The CDR3 loop is CAISDSLSNQPQHF. The CDR3 DNA sequence: TGTGCCATCAGTGACTCACTTAGCAATCAGCCCCAGCATTTT.

The table lists this clone with a few counts. The identical CDR3 is also encoded by other nucleotide sequences in the sample. The chain links TRBV27 to TRBJ1-6; D is ambiguous. The germline V gene encodes CDR1 MNHEY and CDR2 SMNVEV (reference sequence). This CDR3 has 12 residues. Trimming removed 3 bases at V and 6 bases at J, with 3 bases between. Here the CDR3 DNA reads TGTGCCAGCAGTTTTTCTAATTCACCCCTCCACTTT. Its translation: CASSFSNSPLHF.

The V call is TRBV5-6, the J call TRBJ2-2; TRBD1 might be the D (5 bases). The CDR3 consists of 16 residues. V lost 3 bases, J lost 1 base, and 13 bases lay in between. CDR1 and CDR2 (germline): SGHDT, YYEEEE. CDR3 DNA sequence: TGTGCCAGCAGCTCGAGACAGATATTGAACACCGGGGAGCTGTTTTTT. This sequence encodes CASSSRQILNTGELFF.

The CDR3: CAWRTGFNTEAFF. The DNA of the CDR3 is TGTGCCTGGAGGACAGGGTTTAACACTGAAGCTTTCTTT. The chain employs TRBV30 and TRBJ1-1; TRBD1 agrees at 7 bases. CDR1 is GTSNPN, CDR2 SVGIG, per germline (reference sequence). The CDR3 is 13 residues long. V shed 3 bases, J shed 2 bases, and the junction held 3 bases outside the gene matches. The full variable domain, completed using reference TRBV30 and TRBJ1-1, is SQTIHQWPATLVQPVGSPLSLECTVEGTSNPNLYWYRQAAGRGLQLLFYSVGIGQISSEVPQNLSASRPQDRQFILSSKKLLLSDSGFYLCAWRTGFNTEAFFGQGTRLTVV.

In this sample, this clone turned up once. The rearrangement uses TRBV4-3 and TRBJ1-2, with a possible D match to TRBD1 (5 bases). Trimming pared 2 bases from V and 6 bases from J, leaving 16 bases between. The CDR3 covers 15 residues. Germline values: CDR1 LGHNA, CDR2 YSLEER. This chain's CDR3 is CASSQNGGARDGYTF. For the CDR3, the DNA is TGCGCCAGCAGCCAAAATGGAGGGGCCAGGGATGGCTACACCTTC.

The chain links TRBV5-8 to TRBJ1-3; D is unresolved. Germline V gene lookup returns CDR1 SGHTS and CDR2 YDEGEE. Trimming removed 3 bases from V and 6 bases from J, with 7 bases in between. The CDR3 covers 12 residues. The CDR3 reads CASSWGVNTIYF. CDR3 bases: TGTGCCAGCAGCTGGGGAGTAAACACCATATATTTT.